This T cell receptor (beta chain) was sequenced in a study of blood T cell repertoires in COVID-19 (dated by TCRdb to 2020 to 2022). Background on the whole study: Samples covering the acute and convalescent phases of COVID-19 were provided by collaborators in the United States, Italy and Spain. The prospective study material was composed of cDNA or gDNA derived from T cells, B-cell-depleted T cells, or PBMCs. Where available, HLA class I and class II types were taken from metadata supplied by the sample provider and were not determined by assay-based typing. The samples were drawn from two sources: the first 160 participants of the ongoing ImmuneRACE study, and approximately 1,300 subjects contributed by 6 global collaborators. Subjects who had been exposed to COVID-19, were actively infected with it, or had recovered from it provided the deeply sampled blood TCRbeta repertoires that made up the dataset. A freely available public database, intended as a resource for researchers studying the immune response to SARS-CoV-2, is where the repertoires were released. The sample metadata nearly always contained a de-identified subject ID, COVID-19 status, age in years and sex. Results and caveats for the whole study, not just this receptor: How much clinical and demographic metadata was included differed by source and by participant, and the metadata was provided uncurated.

Spanning cysteine to phenylalanine, the CDR3 consists of 19 amino acids. Only CDR3 DNA remains: 57 bases, in frame from the first base. Compared with germline, V lacks 5 bases and J lacks 9 bases; bases without a gene match: 25. In the germline V gene, CDR1 corresponds to SGHTA and CDR2 to FQGNSA. Note on this clone: This clone's antigen is unknown. No base qualities exist here, and no much larger clone lies one base off it.

Whole blood was collected in K2EDTA tubes by collaborating institutions according to the institutions' own protocols. For TCRbeta analysis, collaborators shipped samples in one of three forms: frozen whole blood, isolated PBMCs, or DNA extracted from either of those sample types. TCRbeta CDR3 regions were amplified from genomic DNA using the immunoSEQ Assay, a bias-controlled multiplex PCR. The paper's processing steps were these. Nucleated cell counts per sample were estimated from amplification of reference gene primers within the assay. To quantify the absolute abundance of each unique TCRbeta CDR3 rearrangement, sequence reads were collapsed and filtered. For each sample, productive Simpson clonality was calculated by taking the square root of Simpson's diversity index across productive rearrangements. This is the immuneACCESS table as TCRdb keeps it, with only in-frame sequences that have V and J called. A part of the clones is gone; compared with another copy, unresolved V genes explain less than half, and the rest is unexplained. V and J calls and clone size are those listed in that table; D and trimming were worked out from the DNA. Counted in this sample were 150,000 or so clones; roughly 76% of them appeared once. The ten largest make up 9% of the sample.

The specimen was peripheral blood. This clonotype was obtained from a woman aged 45 to 65 with active or convalescent COVID-19. The chain joins TRBV7-2 to TRBJ2-3; 8 bases in the junction line up with TRBD2. The DNA sequence reads TGTGCCAGCAGCCAAGACAACCTAAAGGGTCGGGAGGGCCAGTACACGCAGTATTTT. Its protein product is CASSQDNLKGREGQYTQYF.